This is a list of T cell receptor beta chains from one sample in a study of blood T cell repertoires in COVID-19. Profiled with immunoSEQ multiplex PCR; TCRdb holds only in-frame clones, not every one. The sample shows about 270,000 clones, 88% of them seen only once. Specimen: PBMCs or T cells enriched from blood (not recorded which). All receptors come from a young woman who had recovered from COVID-19. CDR3s include the opening cysteine and the closing phenylalanine or tryptophan. The D gene is left open where the match is weak.

TRBJ1-4	TRBV10-3	TRBD1	CAISAAGTENEKLFF	TGTGCCATCAGTGCCGCCGGGACAGAAAATGAAAAACTGTTTTTT
TRBJ1-2	TRBV3-1/TRBV3-2	NA	CASSQGDFYGYTF	TGTGCCAGCAGCCAAGGTGACTTCTATGGCTACACCTTC
TRBJ2-3	TRBV29-1	TRBD1	CSVLPDRGGDTQYF	TGCAGCGTCTTACCGGACAGGGGGGGAGATACGCAGTATTTT
TRBJ1-4	TRBV3-1/TRBV3-2	NA	CASSLQGPTGGGEKLFF	TGTGCCAGCAGCCTACAGGGACCTACGGGGGGCGGTGAAAAACTGTTTTTT
TRBJ1-5	TRBV10-2	NA	CASSPADKHNQPQHF	TGCGCCAGCAGTCCTGCCGACAAGCACAATCAGCCCCAGCATTTT
TRBJ2-5	TRBV18	TRBD1	CASSPRTGFQETQYF	TGTGCCAGCTCACCAAGGACAGGGTTCCAAGAGACCCAGTACTTC
TRBJ2-1	TRBV6-1	TRBD1	CASSEARLLRDSLFF	TGTGCCAGCAGTGAAGCTCGCCTCCTACGGGACAGTCTGTTCTTC
TRBJ1-1	TRBV30	NA	CAWSVPSQGMNTEAFF	TGTGCCTGGAGTGTTCCTAGCCAAGGGATGAACACTGAAGCTTTCTTT
TRBJ2-7	TRBV6-4	NA	CASSDSGGAASLYF	TGTGCCAGCAGTGACTCAGGAGGGGCCGCCAGTCTGTACTTC
TRBJ2-2	TRBV3-1/TRBV3-2	NA	CASSPRLGNTGELFF	TGTGCCAGCAGCCCTCGACTGGGGAACACCGGGGAGCTGTTTTTT
TRBJ2-3	TRBV11-2	TRBD2	CASSAGVRLTSATDTQYF	TGTGCCAGCAGCGCAGGGGTCCGGTTGACTAGCGCGACAGATACGCAGTATTTT